A single sample is the source of the 29 T cell receptor beta chains below, sequenced in a study of metastatic and nonmetastatic thyroid tumors (dated by TCRdb to 2020 to 2021). The receptor library was made with PCR. The listed sequencing device is Illumina HiSeq 4000. Clones were called with MiXCR by TCRdb after fastp trimmed the public reads at Q25, and only in-frame beta chains were retained. This sample is represented by 60,000 to 75,000 clones; 4% to 5% of them were singletons. The ten largest clones capture approximately 20% of the sample. Before undergoing thyroid surgery, none of the patients had been given any kind of treatment. The sample was blood. The receptors stem from a female donor with papillary thyroid cancer or a benign thyroid nodule (not recorded which). Some clones in this sample may be carry-over from other donors' samples.

This clone appeared many times. J is TRBJ1-2 and V is TRBV27, with a possible D match to TRBD1 (5 bases). In germline, CDR1 is MNHEY, CDR2 SMNVEV (reference sequence). V lost 5 bases, J lost 6 bases, and 13 bases lay in between. The CDR3 is 13 residues long. As DNA, the CDR3 is TGTGCCAGCAGTGTCCGACAGAGAGATGGCTACACCTTC. Encoded protein: CASSVRQRDGYTF.

Points on this clone: Different DNA sequences within this sample yield the same CDR3. This chain connects TRBV20-1 to TRBJ2-7; 14 positions agree with TRBD2. The germline gives CDR1 DFQATT, CDR2 SNEGSKA (reference sequence). V lost 6 bases to trimming and J lost 7 bases; unmatched junction nucleotides: 8. The CDR3 runs 14 residues. Here the CDR3 reads CSARKGLAGGEQYF. The CDR3 DNA sequence: TGCAGTGCCAGAAAAGGACTAGCGGGAGGAGAGCAGTACTTC.

The genes are TRBV18 and TRBJ2-5, with 7 positions matching TRBD2. The CDR3 length is 15 residues. The V segment lost 6 bases and the J segment 5 bases; nucleotides outside the gene matches: 12. CDR1 is KGHSH and CDR2 is LQKENI in the germline V gene. The chain's CDR3 is CASSRQLARGETQYF. CDR3 in DNA: TGTGCCAGCTCCCGTCAACTAGCGCGGGGGGAGACCCAGTACTTC. The full variable domain, with the rest looked up from reference TRBV18 and TRBJ2-5, is NAGVMQNPRHLVRRRGQEARLRCSPMKGHSHVYWYRQLPEEGLKFMVYLQKENIIDESGMPKERFSAEFPKEGPSILRIQQVVRGDSAAYFCASSRQLARGETQYFGPGTRLLVL.

CDR3 sequence reads: CASSPEGNLGGYTF. CDR3 bases: TGTGCCAGCAGCCCCGAGGGGAATCTCGGCGGCTACACCTTC. This chain connects TRBV4-2 to TRBJ1-2; maybe TRBD1 (5 bases). V shed 4 bases and J shed 8 bases, with 17 bases lying between them. The CDR3 consists of 14 residues. Germline CDR1 is LGHNA and CDR2 is YNFKEQ.

This clone has at least ten counts. The chain couples TRBV5-1 to TRBJ2-1, with 10 bases fitting TRBD2. Germline CDR1 reads SGHRS; CDR2 reads YFSETQ. With V trimmed by 2 bases and J by 5 bases, 7 bases remained unmatched. The CDR3 contains 16 residues. The DNA for the CDR3 is TGCGCCAGCAGCTTATGGGGGACTAGCGCCAACAATGAGCAGTTCTTC. Translation: CASSLWGTSANNEQFF. The entire variable domain, with the rest obtained from reference TRBV5-1 and TRBJ2-1, is as follows: KAGVTQTPRYLIKTRGQQVTLSCSPISGHRSVSWYQQTPGQGLQFLFEYFSETQRNKGNFPGRFSGRQFSNSRSEMNVSTLELGDSALYLCASSLWGTSANNEQFFGPGTRLTVL.

Turning to this clone: Being one base from a much bigger clone, this may be a read error. The chain employs TRBV15 and TRBJ1-1; D unclear. The CDR3 sequence is 12 residues long. Trimming took off 5 bases at V and 7 bases at J, with 11 bases between the two ends. Germline V lookup: CDR1 LNHNV, CDR2 YYDKDF (reference sequence). Here the CDR3 reads CATSQRDCEAFF. CDR3 bases: TGTGCCACCAGCCAGAGAGACTGTGAAGCTTTCTTT. Filled out from reference TRBV15 and TRBJ1-1, the complete variable domain reads DAMVIQNPRYQVTQFGKPVTLSCSQTLNHNVMYWYQQKSSQAPKLLFHYYDKDFNNEADTPDNFQSRRPNTSFCFLDIRSPGLGDTAMYLCATSQRDCEAFFGQGTRLTVV.

As to this clone: No DNA is shown, since the ends of the CDR3 on it are uncertain; the CDR3 is the one TCRdb lists. The gene calls are TRBV27 and TRBJ2-7; TRBD1 reflects the table's D call only, with no check against the DNA. Germline-derived CDR1 and CDR2 are MNHEY and SMNVEV (reference sequence). Counting both end residues, the CDR3 totals 13 amino acids. The chain's CDR3 is CASSFGPGREQYF.

In its sample, this clone was seen a few times. The V gene is TRBV5-1, the J gene TRBJ1-4; the D gene is possibly TRBD1 (5 bases). The CDR3 contains 17 residues. Germline V gives CDR1 SGHRS, CDR2 YFSETQ. The germline V and J ends were trimmed by 0 bases and 8 bases, with 20 bases remaining between them. CDR3 bases: TGCGCCAGCAGCTTGGAACCGACGGGGGACCTAGGGGAAAAACTGTTTTTT. Translating gives CASSLEPTGDLGEKLFF. The variable domain in full, completed from reference TRBV5-1 and TRBJ1-4, reads KAGVTQTPRYLIKTRGQQVTLSCSPISGHRSVSWYQQTPGQGLQFLFEYFSETQRNKGNFPGRFSGRQFSNSRSEMNVSTLELGDSALYLCASSLEPTGDLGEKLFFGSGTQLSVL.

This clone was picked up many times. The chain couples TRBV2 to TRBJ2-3; maybe TRBD2 (6 bases). Germline V gives CDR1 SNHLY, CDR2 FYNNEI. V lost 5 bases to trimming and J lost 5 bases, with 20 bases between them. CDR3 length: 16 amino acids. Here the CDR3 DNA reads TGTGCCAGCAGTCCCGCCCGTGGCGGGAAGATAGATACGCAGTATTTT. The encoded protein is CASSPARGGKIDTQYF.

In this sample, this clone turned up many times. The V call is TRBV7-8, the J call TRBJ2-2; D may be TRBD2 (6 bases). Germline loops: CDR1 SGHVS, CDR2 FQNEAQ. The germline V and J ends were trimmed by 5 bases and 7 bases, with 14 bases remaining between them. There are 14 residues in the CDR3. Here the CDR3 DNA reads TGTGCCAGCAGCATATCCGGAGGGAGCGGGGAGCTGTTTTTT. It is translated as CASSISGGSGELFF.

Comments on this clone: A much larger clone differs by one base, so this may be a read error. The chain links TRBV7-7 to TRBJ2-1; 8 bases align to TRBD1. The length of the CDR3 is 15 residues. Germline CDR1 SSHAT, CDR2 FNYEAQ (reference sequence). CDR3 amino acids: CASSLSDRAKGEQSF. The CDR3 DNA sequence: TGTGCTAGCAGCTTATCGGACAGGGCTAAGGGGGAGCAGTCCTTC.

The table lists this clone with many counts. One end of the junction does not line up with germline, which may come from a read error. This chain links TRBV6-1 with TRBJ2-7, with D possibly being TRBD1 (9 bases). CDR1 MNHNS and CDR2 SASEGT come from the germline V gene. This CDR3 has 16 amino acids. The CDR3 spells CASRFGGDRASSEQYF. The DNA of the CDR3 is TGTGCCAGCCGCTTCGGGGGGGACAGGGCTTCCTCCGAGCAGTACTTC.

This clone was observed many times. This sequence joins TRBV6-1 and TRBJ2-7; D is unclear. Germline V gene lookup returns CDR1 MNHNS and CDR2 SASEGT. Trimming cost V 8 bases and J 6 bases, with 14 bases left between them. The CDR3 covers 12 residues. The DNA for the CDR3 is TGTGCCAGCTCCCCACACGGCCTCGAGCAGTACTTC. Translated: CASSPHGLEQYF.

This clone has ten or more counts. Just one base apart from a much larger clone, this may be a read error. The sample carries other DNA sequences with the same CDR3. This chain uses TRBV12-3 or TRBV12-4 with TRBJ2-7, with a tentative D call TRBD1 (5 bases). This CDR3 spans 15 amino acids. Deletions cut 5 bases from V and 4 bases from J, with 18 bases between. The CDR3 DNA reads as TGTGCCAGCAGTCTAAGTAAGGGGCGCGGTTACGAGCAGTACTTC. It yields the protein CASSLSKGRGYEQYF.

This clone was picked up a small number of times. This chain connects TRBV7-3 to TRBJ2-7; TRBD1 agrees at 8 bases. Germline lookup yields CDR1 SGHTA and CDR2 FQGTGA. The CDR3 runs to 15 residues. After removal of 3 bases from V and 3 bases from J, the junction contained 7 bases not matched to a gene. Here the CDR3 reads CASSLPGQVLYEQYF. The CDR3 DNA reads TGTGCCAGCAGCTTGCCGGGACAGGTACTCTACGAGCAGTACTTC.

This clone was observed a few times. At one end, the junction sequence differs from germline, possibly due to a read error. Other DNA variants within this sample encode the same CDR3. The chain carries TRBV19 and TRBJ2-7; D uncertain. CDR1 and CDR2 (germline): LNHDA, SQIVND (reference sequence). The CDR3 extends over 14 amino acids. CDR3 DNA: TGTGCTAGTAGTATGACCGGTAGGGCCGACGAGCAGTACTTC. Translated: CASSMTGRADEQYF. The whole variable domain, filled in from reference TRBV19 and TRBJ2-7, reads DGGITQSPKYLFRKEGQNVTLSCEQNLNHDAMYWYRQDPGQGLRLIYYSQIVNDFQKGDIAEGYSVSREKKESFPLTVTSAQKNPTAFYLCASSMTGRADEQYFGPGTRLTVT.

This clone was recorded a few times. This chain connects TRBV28 to TRBJ2-7; TRBD1 matches 12 bases. The J segment lost 8 bases and the V segment lost 6 bases, leaving 11 bases of the junction unmatched. CDR1 is MDHEN and CDR2 is SYDVKM in the germline V gene. The CDR3 is 15 amino acids. The CDR3 is CASRFIGTGGGKQYF. The CDR3 DNA reads TGTGCCAGCAGGTTCATTGGGACAGGGGGCGGGAAGCAGTACTTC.

This clone was seen repeatedly, ten times or more. The V gene is TRBV7-9, the J gene TRBJ2-7, with TRBD2 matching 8 bases. The CDR3 has 14 residues. The germline V gene encodes CDR1 SEHNR and CDR2 FQNEAQ (reference sequence). V trimming: 5 bases; J trimming: 6 bases; junction bases outside the gene matches: 9. This CDR3 reads CASSPRAGGSEQYF. CDR3 bases: TGTGCCAGCAGCCCCAGGGCGGGGGGAAGCGAGCAGTACTTC.

This clone occurred many times. Other nucleotide sequences in the sample specify the same CDR3. V usage is TRBV30 and J usage is TRBJ2-2; D is perhaps TRBD1 (6 bases). There are 14 residues in the CDR3. The V gene lost 6 bases and the J gene lost 2 bases, with 13 bases spanning the gap. Germline V gene data show CDR1 as GTSNPN and CDR2 as SVGIG (reference sequence). CDR3 nucleotides: TGTGCCTGTACTACAGGGTACAACACCGGGGAGCTGTTTTTT. Encoded protein: CACTTGYNTGELFF.

This clone appeared many times. The chain has TRBV28 and TRBJ2-3; the D gene is possibly TRBD2 (6 bases). The V gene's germline CDR1 is MDHEN and CDR2 SYDVKM. V was cut by 6 bases and J by 1 base, with 8 bases left in between. This CDR3 has 13 amino acids. Here the CDR3 DNA reads TGTGCCAGCAGCTGGGGGGGCACAGATACGCAGTATTTT. Translation gives CASSWGGTDTQYF.

This clone was detected only a few times. A much larger clone is a single base away; this may be a read error. The chain employs TRBV25-1 and TRBJ2-3; possibly TRBD1 or TRBD2 for D (5 bases each). The ends were cut back, 2 bases at V and 8 bases at J, with 17 bases in the middle. Germline assignment: CDR1 MGHDK and CDR2 SYGVNS. CDR3 length: 15 residues. The chain's CDR3 is CASSETVSLRGTQYF. Here the CDR3 DNA reads TGTGCCAGCAGTGAAACGGTGTCCCTGAGGGGTACGCAGTATTTT.

This clone was observed many times. The chain couples TRBV6-5 to TRBJ2-2, with no clear D. Per the germline V gene, CDR1 is MNHEY and CDR2 is SVGAGI. The CDR3 runs to 14 residues. V lost 0 bases to trimming and J lost 4 bases, with 6 bases between them. The CDR3 here is CASSYSYRTGELFF. The CDR3 DNA follows: TGTGCCAGCAGTTACTCCTACCGCACCGGGGAGCTGTTTTTT.

V gene TRBV27 combines with J gene TRBJ2-1; 7 bases fit TRBD1. V dropped 10 bases and J dropped 2; count of bases not matched to a gene: 14. The CDR3 extends over 16 amino acids. CDR1 and CDR2 from the germline V gene are MNHEY and SMNVEV (reference sequence). The CDR3 spells CANRARQGDAYNEQFF. CDR3 coding DNA: TGTGCCAACAGAGCGCGACAGGGAGACGCCTACAATGAGCAGTTCTTC.

Worth noting for this clone: A much larger clone lies a single base off, so this may be a read error. The CDR3 does not end in the conserved phenylalanine or tryptophan, so this is likely a read error. The genes are TRBV29-1 and TRBJ2-3; 11 bases align to TRBD2. V trimming: 6 bases; J trimming: 8 bases; junction bases outside the gene matches: 10. This CDR3 is 14 amino acids long. CDR1 is SQVTM and CDR2 is ANQGSEA in the germline V gene. The CDR3 bases are TGCAGCGTGGCGACTAGCGGGAAAGGAGGTACGCAGTATTCT. It encodes CSVATSGKGGTQYS.

Concerning this clone itself: This may be a read error: a much more frequent sequence differs by one nucleotide. The same CDR3 arises from other DNA sequences in this sample as well. The V call is TRBV19, the J call TRBJ2-3; D gene unclear. This CDR3 has 12 residues. The V end lost 5 bases, the J end lost 8 bases, and 11 bases lay between the germline ends. Germline V gives CDR1 LNHDA, CDR2 SQIVND (reference sequence). The CDR3 nucleotides read TGTGCCAGTAGTCCCCCTTCAGGTACGCAGTATTTT. Translated: CASSPPSGTQYF.

This clone has a count of ten or more. This sequence joins TRBV20-1 and TRBJ2-7, with 8 bases fitting TRBD2. The ends lost 1 base at V and 4 bases at J; junction bases unmatched: 18. The CDR3 spans 18 residues. Germline loops: CDR1 DFQATT, CDR2 SNEGSKA (reference sequence). The CDR3 DNA sequence: TGCAGTGCTAGAGGCTCCGGGGGGGGAGTGACCCTTACTTACGAGCAGTACTTC. Translated: CSARGSGGGVTLTYEQYF.

This clone was seen repeatedly, ten times or more. V usage is TRBV12-3 or TRBV12-4 and J usage is TRBJ2-5, with 13 positions matching TRBD2. CDR3 length: 18 residues. J gave up 6 bases and V 4 bases, and 14 bases lay outside the gene matches. The CDR3 sequence: CASSSNPGLAGAEKTQYF. DNA for the CDR3: TGTGCCAGCAGTTCAAACCCTGGACTAGCGGGAGCTGAGAAGACCCAGTACTTC.

The table lists this clone with a few counts. A single base separates this from a much larger clone, so it may be a read error. The chain links TRBV12-3 or TRBV12-4 to TRBJ2-5, with D perhaps matching TRBD2 (6 bases). The CDR3 is 13 residues long. Trimming cost V 10 bases and J 9 bases, with 21 bases left between them. The CDR3 bases are TGTGCCATTACCGAGAGCTCCTCGGGGGCCCAGTACTTC. It encodes CAITESSSGAQYF.

Ten or more counts support this clone. A much larger clone differs by one base, so this may be a read error. The chain is built from TRBV12-3 or TRBV12-4 and TRBJ2-5, with D possibly matching TRBD2 (6 bases). CDR3 size: 14 residues. The CDR3 loop reads CASSWGETRETQCF. In DNA, the CDR3 is TGTGCCAGCAGTTGGGGCGAGACTCGGGAGACCCAGTGCTTC.